This is a list of T cell receptor beta chains from one sample in a study of shared clonotypes between healthy human individuals. The assay was immunoSEQ multiplex PCR, and TCRdb's table has in-frame clones only and misses some. Of hundreds of thousands of clones listed, 77% are singletons. Sequencing was carried out using PBMCs. These receptors came from a middle-aged woman in good health. Some clones in this sample may be carry-over from other donors' samples. CDR3s include the opening cysteine and the closing phenylalanine or tryptophan. Fields, in order: clone size, D gene, J gene, V gene, CDR3 DNA, CDR3 protein. A D gene is named only where the DNA matches it firmly. Clone size is shown for a subset of rows, as once, few, many or a class of expanded clone.

- | TRBD2 | TRBJ2-2 | TRBV29-1 | TGCAGCGTTGTCCCTAGCGGGAGGCACTTCAGCGGGCGGGAGCTGTTTTTT | CSVVPSGRHFSGRELFF
many | - | TRBJ2-5 | TRBV9 | TGTGCCAGCAGCGTAGGGAGGACCCAAGAGACCCAGTACTTC | CASSVGRTQETQYF
few | - | TRBJ2-3 | TRBV7-2 | TGTGCCAGCAGCGCAAGCACAGATACGCAGTATTTT | CASSASTDTQYF
few | - | TRBJ2-7 | TRBV7-8 | TGTGCCAGCAGCTTAGGAGGGATCCTCTACGAGCAGTACTTC | CASSLGGILYEQYF
once | - | TRBJ2-2 | TRBV4-3 | TGCGCCAGCAGCCAAGATCGCCAGCGGGCGGCGAACACCGGGGAGCTGTTTTTT | CASSQDRQRAANTGELFF
- | TRBD1 | TRBJ1-5 | TRBV7-2 | TGTGCCAGCAGCTTAACAGGGGGCCCTCAGCCCCAGCATTTT | CASSLTGGPQPQHF
- | - | TRBJ1-2 | TRBV9 | TGTGCCAGCAGCGTAGGGGTCGGAGGCGATGGCTACACCTTC | CASSVGVGGDGYTF
once | - | TRBJ2-7 | TRBV6-6 | TGTGCCAGCAGTTACTCTCCAGGACACGCCGCACGGTACTTC | CASSYSPGHAARYF
- | - | TRBJ2-7 | TRBV9 | TGTGCCAGCAGCCCCTCCCACCGGGACCCCTACGAGCAGTACTTC | CASSPSHRDPYEQYF
- | - | TRBJ1-1 | TRBV7-9 | TGTGCCAGCAGCTTAGAGGCGGGGGCGAACGGGGCTTTCTTT | CASSLEAGANGAFF
- | - | TRBJ1-5 | TRBV11-2 | TGTGCCAGCAGTTCCAGTGCCAGGGACATGGGTCAGCCCCAGCATTTT | CASSSSARDMGQPQHF
once | TRBD2 | TRBJ2-7 | TRBV28 | TGTGCCACCCTAGCGGGAGGGACCTACGAGCAGTACTTC | CATLAGGTYEQYF
- | - | TRBJ1-2 | TRBV5-6 | TGTGCCAGCAGCTTGTGGGGAGGCCCTTCCTCATTTGCCTATGGCTACACCTTC | CASSLWGGPSSFAYGYTF
- | TRBD2 | TRBJ2-5 | TRBV7-8 | TGTGCCAGCAGCCCAGCGGGAGTAGCGGGAGCCGAGACCCAGTACTTC | CASSPAGVAGAETQYF
- | - | TRBJ2-2 | TRBV7-9 | TGTGCCAGCAGCCAAACGACCGGGGGCGCGCCCGGGGAGCTGTTTTTT | CASSQTTGGAPGELFF
- | TRBD1 | TRBJ2-7 | TRBV6-1 | TGTGCCACCCAGAAACGACAGGGTTGGGTTGAGGAGCAGTACTTC | CATQKRQGWVEEQYF
few | TRBD1 | TRBJ1-2 | TRBV7-8 | TGTGCCAGCAGCCAAACAGGGGTAGGCTACACCTTC | CASSQTGVGYTF
- | - | TRBJ2-3 | TRBV7-8 | TGTGCCAGCATCAATGGGGCTACCCGCACAGATACGCAGTATTTT | CASINGATRTDTQYF
once | - | TRBJ2-7 | TRBV7-9 | TGTGCCAGCATCAACTGGGAGAACGAGCAGTACTTC | CASINWENEQYF
- | - | TRBJ2-1 | TRBV7-3 | TGTGCCAGCAGCCCCTACCGAAGCTCCTACAATGAGCAGTTCTTC | CASSPYRSSYNEQFF
- | - | TRBJ2-3 | TRBV6-4 | TGTGCCAGCAGTGTGGAAGCGGATAGCACAGATACGCAGTATTTT | CASSVEADSTDTQYF
- | TRBD2 | TRBJ2-1 | TRBV29-1 | TGCAGCGTTGAGGCGGGAGGGATCGCCTACAATGAGCAGTTCTTC | CSVEAGGIAYNEQFF
once | TRBD1 | TRBJ2-1 | TRBV28 | TGTGCCAGCAGTCAAGTCGGACAGGGGGTGAGGAGTGAGCAGTTCTTC | CASSQVGQGVRSEQFF
- | - | TRBJ1-1 | TRBV27 | TGTGCCAGCAGCTCCCTCAGGAGGGGCGGTAACACTGAAGCTTTCTTT | CASSSLRRGGNTEAFF
- | - | TRBJ2-1 | TRBV5-1 | TGCGCCAGCAGCTTGCGGCTAGACTGGTCCTACAATGAGCAGTTCTTC | CASSLRLDWSYNEQFF
- | - | TRBJ2-1 | TRBV19 | TGTGCCACACGGGGCAAGCGCTCCTACAATGAGCAGTTCTTC | CATRGKRSYNEQFF
- | - | TRBJ2-1 | TRBV7-9 | TGTGCCAGCAGCCTTCTAGAAACTGGAGAGCAGTTCTTC | CASSLLETGEQFF
- | TRBD1 | TRBJ1-5 | TRBV30 | TGTGCCTGGAGTGGGACAGGTTGGGGCAATCAGCCCCAGCATTTT | CAWSGTGWGNQPQHF
- | - | TRBJ2-3 | TRBV30 | TGTGCCTGGAGTGAAACTAGTGTGGATACGCAGTATTTT | CAWSETSVDTQYF
- | - | TRBJ2-7 | TRBV10-3 | TGTGCCATCAGTGAGGAGTTTGGAAGAAGCTACGAGCAGTACTTC | CAISEEFGRSYEQYF
once | - | TRBJ2-1 | TRBV30 | TGTGCCTGGAGCCGCGGGTTGTATGAGCAGTTCTTC | CAWSRGLYEQFF
- | TRBD1 | TRBJ1-2 | TRBV27 | TGTGCCAGCAGTCCCAGGACAGGGAAGGGTCAAAACTATGGCTACACCTTC | CASSPRTGKGQNYGYTF
- | - | TRBJ2-5 | TRBV7-8 | TGTGCCAGCTTTTTTTTGTCGGGAGCAATGGAGACCCAGTACTTC | CASFFLSGAMETQYF
- | - | TRBJ2-1 | TRBV4-3 | TGCGCCAGCAGCCAAGGTCATGCAGGGAAGTACAATGAGCAGTTCTTC | CASSQGHAGKYNEQFF
- | TRBD2 | TRBJ2-1 | TRBV5-1 | TGCGCCAGCAGCACGGGGACTAGCGGGAGTTCGGAGTTCTTC | CASSTGTSGSSEFF
- | - | TRBJ1-1 | TRBV5-1 | TGCGCCAGCAGCTTGGCACAGAATAGTTACACTGAAGCTTTCTTT | CASSLAQNSYTEAFF
- | - | TRBJ1-1 | TRBV9 | TGTGCCAGCAGCGTAGCCGGGGTCGGCACTGAAGCTTTCTTT | CASSVAGVGTEAFF
few | TRBD1 | TRBJ2-5 | TRBV28 | TGTGCCACCGGGACAGCTCAAGAGACCCAGTACTTC | CATGTAQETQYF
- | - | TRBJ2-7 | TRBV6-5 | TGTGCCAGCAGTTACGACAGTTTCTACGAGCAGTACTTC | CASSYDSFYEQYF
- | - | TRBJ2-4 | TRBV2 | TGTGCCAGCACCGAGAGGCAGGCCCTTCAGTACTTC | CASTERQALQYF
- | - | TRBJ2-2 | TRBV5-1 | TGCGCCAGCAGCTTCAACGGGGAGCTGTTTTTT | CASSFNGELFF
- | TRBD1 | TRBJ2-5 | TRBV30 | TGTGCCTGGAGTAGACAGGGGCGTGAGACCCAGTACTTC | CAWSRQGRETQYF
- | - | TRBJ1-4 | TRBV15 | TGTGCCACCAGCAGAGATCCTGATGAAAAACTGTTTTTT | CATSRDPDEKLFF
- | - | TRBJ2-1 | TRBV29-1 | TGCAGCTCCCCTAGCGCAAGCTCCTACAATGAGCAGTTCTTC | CSSPSASSYNEQFF
- | TRBD2 | TRBJ2-7 | TRBV5-1 | TGCGCCAGCAGCTCGTCGGGAGGGGCCTACGAGCAGTACTTC | CASSSSGGAYEQYF
- | - | TRBJ1-2 | TRBV9 | TGTGCCAGCAGCGTAGGGGTCGAACCCCATGGCTACACCTTC | CASSVGVEPHGYTF
few | - | TRBJ2-7 | TRBV5-6 | TGTGCCAGCAGCGCAGGCTTGGGCTACGAGCAGTACTTC | CASSAGLGYEQYF
- | - | TRBJ2-6 | TRBV4-2 | TGTGCCAGCAGCTTGCGCAGCTCTGGGGCCAACGTCCTGACTTTC | CASSLRSSGANVLTF
- | - | TRBJ1-1 | TRBV5-4 | TGTGCCAGCAGCTTGGACTTAGGGAGCACTGAAGCTTTCTTT | CASSLDLGSTEAFF
- | - | TRBJ1-2 | TRBV5-5 | TGTGCCAGCAGCTTGCGGGGCTACGGCTACACCTTC | CASSLRGYGYTF
once | TRBD2 | TRBJ2-7 | TRBV6-6 | TGTGCCAGCAGAACGGGACTAGCGGTTTCCTACGAGCAGTACTTC | CASRTGLAVSYEQYF
few | - | TRBJ1-6 | TRBV6-5 | TGTGCCAGCAGTCGACAGCGGGGGTCACCCCTCCACTTT | CASSRQRGSPLHF
once | - | TRBJ2-1 | TRBV4-3 | TGCGCCAGCAGCCAAGATCGGTGGGCAGAGCAGTTCTTC | CASSQDRWAEQFF
- | TRBD1 | TRBJ2-3 | TRBV7-7 | TGTGCCAGCAGCTTAGGGACAGGGAGGTCAGATACGCAGTATTTT | CASSLGTGRSDTQYF